The sequence of this T cell receptor (beta chain) was determined in a study of molecular identifiers for immune sequencing clone quantification. At least ten counts were recorded for this clonotype. Naive CD8 T cells, phenotype CD8+CD4-CCR7+CD45RA+, were sorted. Previously described methods with listed TCR primers produced the bulk TCR libraries. TCRdb fed the PCR reads into MiXCR, producing one record per CDR3 protein. Of about 510,000 distinct CDR3 sequences listed, roughly 25% are singletons. This TCR was sampled from a human donor in good health. Some libraries in this study had Jurkat cell RNA spiked in. The sequencing sample was made of naive CD8+ T cells from blood, with Jurkat cell RNA spiked in. Subset in this sample: FACS-sorted CD8+CD4-CCR7+CD45RA+ naive T cells.

The DNA for the CDR3 is TGCGCCAGCAGCCAACAGACAGGAGACCCTTATGGCTACACCTTC. Its translation is CASSQQTGDPYGYTF. This chain links TRBV4-1 with TRBJ1-2; a weak D match, TRBD1 (6 bases). From germline, CDR1 is MGHRA and CDR2 YSYEKL. V lost 2 bases to trimming and J lost 5 bases, with 15 bases between them. The CDR3 runs 15 residues.